This T cell receptor (beta chain) was identified during a study of T cell repertoires in breast cancer. This clonotype showed up just a few times. This CDR3 is 14 amino acids long. The germline V gene has CDR1 KGHDR and CDR2 SFDVKD. V gave up 10 bases and J gave up 5 bases, with 19 bases separating them. Blocking oligonucleotides added to a second nested PCR suppressed unpaired genes. TCRdb passed the emulsion pairing reads through MiXCR, listing each CDR3 protein once. This table has tens of thousands of distinct CDR3 sequences, 45% appearing once. The expanded emulsion RT-PCR method captured paired alpha and beta chains from CD8+ T cells.

This TCR came from a pool of human donors with breast cancer or a healthy control (not recorded which). V usage is TRBV24-1 and J usage is TRBJ2-5; D tentatively fits TRBD1 or TRBD2 (6 bases each). The sequenced material came from CD8+ T cells. The CDR3 region has the DNA TGTGCCACTTCACATCCGGGGGCTGGGGAGACCCAGTACTTC. It translates to CATSHPGAGETQYF.